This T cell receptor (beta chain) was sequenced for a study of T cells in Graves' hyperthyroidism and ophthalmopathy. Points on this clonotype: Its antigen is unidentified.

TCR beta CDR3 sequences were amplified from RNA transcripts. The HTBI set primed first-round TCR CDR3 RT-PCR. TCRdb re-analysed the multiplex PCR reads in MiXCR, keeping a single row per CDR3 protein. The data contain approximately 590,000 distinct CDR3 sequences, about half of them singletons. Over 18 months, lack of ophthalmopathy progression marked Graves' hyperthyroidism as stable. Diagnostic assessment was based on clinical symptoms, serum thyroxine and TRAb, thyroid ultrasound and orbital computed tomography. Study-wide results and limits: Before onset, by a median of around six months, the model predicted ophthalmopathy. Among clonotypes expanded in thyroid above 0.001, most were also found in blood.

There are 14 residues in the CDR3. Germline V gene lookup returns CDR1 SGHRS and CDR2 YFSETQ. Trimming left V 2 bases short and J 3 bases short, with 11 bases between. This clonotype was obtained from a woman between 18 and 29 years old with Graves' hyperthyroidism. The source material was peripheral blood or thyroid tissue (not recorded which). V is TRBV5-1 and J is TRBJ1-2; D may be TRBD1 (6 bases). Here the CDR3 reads CASSLRGADYGYTF. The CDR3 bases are TGCGCCAGCAGCTTACGGGGGGCCGACTATGGCTACACCTTC.